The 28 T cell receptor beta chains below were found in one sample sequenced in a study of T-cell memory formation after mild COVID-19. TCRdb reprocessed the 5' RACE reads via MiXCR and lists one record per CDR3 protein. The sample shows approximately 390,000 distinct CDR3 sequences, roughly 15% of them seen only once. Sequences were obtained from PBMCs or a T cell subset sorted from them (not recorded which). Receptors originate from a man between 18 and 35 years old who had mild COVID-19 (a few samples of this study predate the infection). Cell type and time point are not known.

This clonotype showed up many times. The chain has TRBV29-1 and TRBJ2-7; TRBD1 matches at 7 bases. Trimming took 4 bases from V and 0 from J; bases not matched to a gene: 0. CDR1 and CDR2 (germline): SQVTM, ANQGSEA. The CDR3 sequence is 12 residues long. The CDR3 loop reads CSVGDSSYEQYV. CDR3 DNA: TGCAGCGTTGGGGACAGCTCCTACGAGCAGTACGTC.

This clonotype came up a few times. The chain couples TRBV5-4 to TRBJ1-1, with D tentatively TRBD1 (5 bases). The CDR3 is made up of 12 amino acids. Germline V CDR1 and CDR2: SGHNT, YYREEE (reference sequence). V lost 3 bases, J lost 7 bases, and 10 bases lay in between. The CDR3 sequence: CASSWGTVEAFF. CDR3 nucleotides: TGTGCCAGCAGCTGGGGGACGGTTGAAGCTTTCTTT. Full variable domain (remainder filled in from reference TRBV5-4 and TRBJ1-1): ETGVTQSPTHLIKTRGQQVTLRCSSQSGHNTVSWYQQALGQGPQFIFQYYREEENGRGNFPPRFSGLQFPNYSSELNVNALELDDSALYLCASSWGTVEAFFGQGTRLTVV.

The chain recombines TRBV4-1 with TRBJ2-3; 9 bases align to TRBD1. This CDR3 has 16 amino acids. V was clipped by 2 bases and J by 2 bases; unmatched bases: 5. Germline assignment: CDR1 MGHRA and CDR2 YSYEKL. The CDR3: CASSQKGQGFTDTQYF. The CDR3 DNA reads TGCGCCAGCAGCCAAAAAGGACAGGGGTTCACAGATACGCAGTATTTT.

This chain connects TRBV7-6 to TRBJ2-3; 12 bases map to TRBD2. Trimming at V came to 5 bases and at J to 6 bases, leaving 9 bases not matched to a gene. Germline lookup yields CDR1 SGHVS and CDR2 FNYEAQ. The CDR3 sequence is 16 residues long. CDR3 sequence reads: CASSPRLAGDQDTQYF. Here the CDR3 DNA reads TGTGCCAGCAGCCCCAGACTAGCGGGGGACCAGGATACGCAGTATTTT. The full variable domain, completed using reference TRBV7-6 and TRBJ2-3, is GAGVSQSPRYKVTKRGQDVALRCDPISGHVSLYWYRQALGQGPEFLTYFNYEAQQDKSGLPNDRFSAERPEGSISTLTIQRTEQRDSAMYRCASSPRLAGDQDTQYFGPGTRLTVL.

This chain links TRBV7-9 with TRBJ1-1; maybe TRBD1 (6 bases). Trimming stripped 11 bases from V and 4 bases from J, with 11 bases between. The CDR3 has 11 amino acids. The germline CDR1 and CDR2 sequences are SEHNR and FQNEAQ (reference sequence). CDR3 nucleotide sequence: TGTGCCGGGGAGACAGGCACTGAAGCTTTCTTT. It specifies CAGETGTEAFF.

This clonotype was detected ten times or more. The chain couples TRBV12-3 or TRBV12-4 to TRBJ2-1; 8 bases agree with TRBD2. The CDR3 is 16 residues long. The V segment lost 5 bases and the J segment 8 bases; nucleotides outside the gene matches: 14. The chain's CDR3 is CASSNNRGGGSYEQFF. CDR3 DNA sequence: TGTGCCAGCAGTAACAACCGGGGGGGCGGGTCTTATGAGCAGTTCTTC.

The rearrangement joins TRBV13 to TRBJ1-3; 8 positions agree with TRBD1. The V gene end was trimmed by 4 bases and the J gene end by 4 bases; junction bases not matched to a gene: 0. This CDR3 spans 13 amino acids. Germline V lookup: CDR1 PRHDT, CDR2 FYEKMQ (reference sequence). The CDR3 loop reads CASSWTGGNTIYF. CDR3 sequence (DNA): TGTGCCAGCAGCTGGACAGGGGGAAACACCATATATTTT.

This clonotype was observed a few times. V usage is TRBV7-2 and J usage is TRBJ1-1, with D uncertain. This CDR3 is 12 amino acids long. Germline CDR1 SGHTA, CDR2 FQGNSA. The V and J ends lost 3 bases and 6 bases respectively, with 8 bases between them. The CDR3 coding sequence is TGTGCCAGCAGCTTCCAGGAGTCTGAAGCTTTCTTT. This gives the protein CASSFQESEAFF.

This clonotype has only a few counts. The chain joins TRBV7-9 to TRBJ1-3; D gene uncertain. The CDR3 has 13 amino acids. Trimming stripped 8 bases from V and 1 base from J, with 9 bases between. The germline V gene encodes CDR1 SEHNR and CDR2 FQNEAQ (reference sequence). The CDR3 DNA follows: TGTGCCAGCCTGAGCGATTCTGGAAACACCATATATTTT. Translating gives CASLSDSGNTIYF. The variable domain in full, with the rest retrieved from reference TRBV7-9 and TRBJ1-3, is DTGVSQNPRHKITKRGQNVTFRCDPISEHNRLYWYRQTLGQGPEFLTYFQNEAQLEKSRLLSDRFSAERPKGSFSTLEIQRTEQGDSAMYLCASLSDSGNTIYFGEGSWLTVV.

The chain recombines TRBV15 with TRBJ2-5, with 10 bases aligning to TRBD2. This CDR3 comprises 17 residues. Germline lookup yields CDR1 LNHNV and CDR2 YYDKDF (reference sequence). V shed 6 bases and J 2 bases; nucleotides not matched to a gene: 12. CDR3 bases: TGTGCCACCAGTTCCCCAGCTAGCGGGAGACCTCAAGAGACCCAGTACTTC. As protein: CATSSPASGRPQETQYF.

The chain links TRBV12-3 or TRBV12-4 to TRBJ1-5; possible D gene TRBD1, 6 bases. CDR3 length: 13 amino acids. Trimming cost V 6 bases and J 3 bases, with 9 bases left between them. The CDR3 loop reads CASSRGLNQPQHF. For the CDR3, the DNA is TGTGCCAGCAGCAGGGGACTCAATCAGCCCCAGCATTTT.

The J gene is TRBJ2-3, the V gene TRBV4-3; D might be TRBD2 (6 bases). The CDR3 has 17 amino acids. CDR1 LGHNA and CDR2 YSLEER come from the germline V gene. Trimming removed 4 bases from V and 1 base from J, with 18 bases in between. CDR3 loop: CASSPLNEAGRTDTQYF. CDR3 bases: TGCGCCAGCAGCCCTCTTAACGAAGCGGGTCGCACAGATACGCAGTATTTT.

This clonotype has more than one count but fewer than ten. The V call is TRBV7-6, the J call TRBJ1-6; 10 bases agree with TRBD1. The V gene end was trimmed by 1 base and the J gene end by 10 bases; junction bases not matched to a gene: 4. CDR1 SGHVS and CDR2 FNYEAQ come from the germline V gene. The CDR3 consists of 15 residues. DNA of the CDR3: TGTGCCAGCAGCTTAGAGACAGGGGGCATCTCACCCCTCCACTTT. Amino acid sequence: CASSLETGGISPLHF.

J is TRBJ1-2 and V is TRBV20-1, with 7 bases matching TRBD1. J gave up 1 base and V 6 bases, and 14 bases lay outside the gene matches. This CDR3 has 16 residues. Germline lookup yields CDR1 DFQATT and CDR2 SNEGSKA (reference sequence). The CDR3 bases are TGCAGTGCCGATTTAGAGGGGGCTTATTTTAACTATGGCTACACCTTC. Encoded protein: CSADLEGAYFNYGYTF.

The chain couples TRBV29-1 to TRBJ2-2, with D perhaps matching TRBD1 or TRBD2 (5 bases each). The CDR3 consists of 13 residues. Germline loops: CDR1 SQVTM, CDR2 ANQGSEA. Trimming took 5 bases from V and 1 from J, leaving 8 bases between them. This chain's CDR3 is CSVRDGNTGELFF. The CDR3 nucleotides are TGCAGCGTTAGGGACGGGAACACCGGGGAGCTGTTTTTT.

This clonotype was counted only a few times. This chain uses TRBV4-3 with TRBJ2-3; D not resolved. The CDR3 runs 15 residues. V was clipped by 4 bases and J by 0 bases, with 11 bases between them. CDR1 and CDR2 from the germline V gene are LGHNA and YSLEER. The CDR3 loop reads CASSRSITSTDTQYF. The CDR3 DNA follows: TGCGCCAGCAGCCGATCCATCACTAGCACAGATACGCAGTATTTT.

The CDR3 spells CASSLSGIDTQYF. The CDR3 nucleotides are TGTGCCAGCAGCTTATCCGGGATAGATACGCAGTATTTT. The chain recombines TRBV7-3 with TRBJ2-3; possible D gene TRBD2, 5 bases. This CDR3 has 13 residues. The V end was cut by 2 bases, the J end by 5 bases, with 8 bases between. The V gene's germline CDR1 is SGHTA and CDR2 FQGTGA.

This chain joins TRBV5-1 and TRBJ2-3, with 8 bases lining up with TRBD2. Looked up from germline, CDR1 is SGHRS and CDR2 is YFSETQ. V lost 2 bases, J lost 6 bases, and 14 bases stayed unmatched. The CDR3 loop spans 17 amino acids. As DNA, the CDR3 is TGCGCCAGCAGCTTCGGGATAGCGGGATTACCAGGGGATACGCAGTATTTT. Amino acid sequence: CASSFGIAGLPGDTQYF.

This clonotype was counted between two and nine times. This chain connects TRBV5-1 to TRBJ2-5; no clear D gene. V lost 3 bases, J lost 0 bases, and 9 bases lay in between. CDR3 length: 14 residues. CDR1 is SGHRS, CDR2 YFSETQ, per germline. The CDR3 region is CASSSPGHQETQYF. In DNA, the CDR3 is TGCGCCAGCAGCTCCCCCGGACACCAAGAGACCCAGTACTTC. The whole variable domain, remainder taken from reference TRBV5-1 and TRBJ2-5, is KAGVTQTPRYLIKTRGQQVTLSCSPISGHRSVSWYQQTPGQGLQFLFEYFSETQRNKGNFPGRFSGRQFSNSRSEMNVSTLELGDSALYLCASSSPGHQETQYFGPGTRLLVL.

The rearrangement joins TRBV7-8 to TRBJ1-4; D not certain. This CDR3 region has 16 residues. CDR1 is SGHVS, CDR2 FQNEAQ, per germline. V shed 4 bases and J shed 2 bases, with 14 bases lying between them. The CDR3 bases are TGTGCCAGCAGCTCAACCCGCCGGCGTACTAATGAAAAACTGTTTTTT. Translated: CASSSTRRRTNEKLFF.

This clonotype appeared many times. The CDR3 bases are TGTGCCAGCTCACCCAATTACAATGAGCAGTTCTTC. It specifies CASSPNYNEQFF. The rearrangement uses TRBV18 and TRBJ2-1, with D uncertain. The CDR3 spans 12 residues. Germline V gene sequence: CDR1 KGHSH, CDR2 LQKENI. Trimming took 3 bases from V and 4 from J, leaving 4 bases between them.

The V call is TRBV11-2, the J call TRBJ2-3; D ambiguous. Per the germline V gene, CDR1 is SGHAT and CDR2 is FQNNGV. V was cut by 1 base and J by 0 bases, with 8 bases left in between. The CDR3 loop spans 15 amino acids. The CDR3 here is CASSLGPISTDTQYF. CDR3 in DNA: TGTGCCAGCAGCTTAGGACCGATTAGCACAGATACGCAGTATTTT.

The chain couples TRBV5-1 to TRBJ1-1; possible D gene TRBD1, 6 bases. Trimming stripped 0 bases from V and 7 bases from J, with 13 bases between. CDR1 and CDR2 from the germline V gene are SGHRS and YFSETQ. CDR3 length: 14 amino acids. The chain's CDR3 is CASSLVGAPNEAFF. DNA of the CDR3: TGCGCCAGCAGCTTGGTGGGGGCTCCGAATGAAGCTTTCTTT.

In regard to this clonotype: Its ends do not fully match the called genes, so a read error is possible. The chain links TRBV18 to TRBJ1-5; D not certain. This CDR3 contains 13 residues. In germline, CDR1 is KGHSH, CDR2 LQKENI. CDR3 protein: CASSPHSDQPQHF. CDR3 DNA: TGTGCCAGCTCACCTCATAGCGATCAGCCCCAGCATTTT.

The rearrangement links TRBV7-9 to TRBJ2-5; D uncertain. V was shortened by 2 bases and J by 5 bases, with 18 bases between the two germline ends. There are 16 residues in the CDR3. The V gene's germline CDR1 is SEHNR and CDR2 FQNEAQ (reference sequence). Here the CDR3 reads CASSLLVLTSGETQYF. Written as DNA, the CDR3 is TGTGCCAGCAGCTTATTAGTATTGACCTCTGGGGAGACCCAGTACTTC.

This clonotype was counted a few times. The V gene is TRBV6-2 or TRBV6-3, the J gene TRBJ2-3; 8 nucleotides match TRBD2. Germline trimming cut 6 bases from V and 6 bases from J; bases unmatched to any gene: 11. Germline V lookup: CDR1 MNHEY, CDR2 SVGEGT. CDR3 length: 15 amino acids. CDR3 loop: CASSDEGLVFDTQYF. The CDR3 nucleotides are TGTGCCAGCAGCGATGAGGGACTAGTGTTTGATACGCAGTATTTT.

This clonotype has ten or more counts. CDR3 loop: CSASGDPFGQYF. The CDR3, as DNA: TGCAGTGCTAGTGGGGATCCTTTTGGGCAGTACTTC. The rearrangement uses TRBV20-1 and TRBJ2-7; no reliable D call. The germline gives CDR1 DFQATT, CDR2 SNEGSKA (reference sequence). The CDR3 contains 12 residues. Trimming removed 3 bases at V and 9 bases at J, with 15 bases between.

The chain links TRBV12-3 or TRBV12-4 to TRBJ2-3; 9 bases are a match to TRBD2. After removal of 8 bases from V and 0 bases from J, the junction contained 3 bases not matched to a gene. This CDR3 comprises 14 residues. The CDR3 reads CASERGASTDTQYF. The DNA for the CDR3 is TGTGCCAGCGAGCGGGGGGCGAGCACAGATACGCAGTATTTT.